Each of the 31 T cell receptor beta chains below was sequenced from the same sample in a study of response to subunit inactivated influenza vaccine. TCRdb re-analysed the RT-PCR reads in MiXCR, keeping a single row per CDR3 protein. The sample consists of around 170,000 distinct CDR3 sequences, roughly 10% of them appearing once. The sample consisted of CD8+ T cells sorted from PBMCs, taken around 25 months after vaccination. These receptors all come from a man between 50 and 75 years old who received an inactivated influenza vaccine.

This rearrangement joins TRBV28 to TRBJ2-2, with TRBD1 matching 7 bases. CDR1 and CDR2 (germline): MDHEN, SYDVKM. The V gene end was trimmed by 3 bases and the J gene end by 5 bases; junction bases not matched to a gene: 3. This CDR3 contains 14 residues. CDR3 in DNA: TGTGCCAGCAGTTTCTACAGGGGAACCGGGGAGCTGTTTTTT. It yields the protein CASSFYRGTGELFF.

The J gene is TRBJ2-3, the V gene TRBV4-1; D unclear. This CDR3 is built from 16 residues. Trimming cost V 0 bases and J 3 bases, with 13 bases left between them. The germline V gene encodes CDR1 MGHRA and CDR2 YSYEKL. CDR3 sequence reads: CASSQDRTWATDTQYF. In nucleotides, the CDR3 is TGCGCCAGCAGCCAAGATCGCACCTGGGCGACAGATACGCAGTATTTT.

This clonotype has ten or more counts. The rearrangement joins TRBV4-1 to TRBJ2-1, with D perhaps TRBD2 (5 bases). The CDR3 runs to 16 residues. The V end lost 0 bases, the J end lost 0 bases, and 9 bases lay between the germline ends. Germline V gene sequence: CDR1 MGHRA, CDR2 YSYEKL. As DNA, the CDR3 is TGCGCCAGCAGCCAAGAGGCGGGCCCCTCCTACAATGAGCAGTTCTTC. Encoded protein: CASSQEAGPSYNEQFF.

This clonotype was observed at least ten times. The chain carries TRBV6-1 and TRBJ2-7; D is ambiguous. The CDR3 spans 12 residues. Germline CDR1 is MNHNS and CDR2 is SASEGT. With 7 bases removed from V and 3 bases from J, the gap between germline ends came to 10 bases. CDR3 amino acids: CASTPFGYEQYF. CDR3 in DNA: TGTGCCAGCACCCCCTTTGGCTACGAGCAGTACTTC.

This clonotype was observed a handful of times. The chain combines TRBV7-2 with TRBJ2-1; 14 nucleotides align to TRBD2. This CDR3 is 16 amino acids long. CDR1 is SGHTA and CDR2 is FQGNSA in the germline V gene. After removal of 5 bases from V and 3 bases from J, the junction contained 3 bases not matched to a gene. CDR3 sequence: CASSGTSGGFYNEQFF. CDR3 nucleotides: TGTGCCAGCAGCGGGACTAGCGGGGGTTTCTACAATGAGCAGTTCTTC. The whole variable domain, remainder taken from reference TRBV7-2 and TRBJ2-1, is GAGVSQSPSNKVTEKGKDVELRCDPISGHTALYWYRQSLGQGLEFLIYFQGNSAPDKSGLPSDRFSAERTGGSVSTLTIQRTQQEDSAVYLCASSGTSGGFYNEQFFGPGTRLTVL.

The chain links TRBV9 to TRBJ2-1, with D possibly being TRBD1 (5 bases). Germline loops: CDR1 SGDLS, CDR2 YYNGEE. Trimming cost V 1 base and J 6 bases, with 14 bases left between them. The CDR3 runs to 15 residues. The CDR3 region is CASSVSSLTGNEQFF. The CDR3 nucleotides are TGTGCCAGCAGCGTATCATCTCTCACAGGCAATGAGCAGTTCTTC. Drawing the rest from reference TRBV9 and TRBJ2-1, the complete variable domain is DSGVTQTPKHLITATGQRVTLRCSPRSGDLSVYWYQQSLDQGLQFLIQYYNGEERAKGNILERFSAQQFPDLHSELNLSSLELGDSALYFCASSVSSLTGNEQFFGPGTRLTVL.

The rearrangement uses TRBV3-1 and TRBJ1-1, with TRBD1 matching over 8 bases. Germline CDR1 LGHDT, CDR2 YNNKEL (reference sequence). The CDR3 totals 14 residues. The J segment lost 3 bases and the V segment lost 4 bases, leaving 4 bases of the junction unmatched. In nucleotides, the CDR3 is TGTGCCAGCAGCCCGGCAGGGGGCTACACTGAAGCTTTCTTT. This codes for CASSPAGGYTEAFF.

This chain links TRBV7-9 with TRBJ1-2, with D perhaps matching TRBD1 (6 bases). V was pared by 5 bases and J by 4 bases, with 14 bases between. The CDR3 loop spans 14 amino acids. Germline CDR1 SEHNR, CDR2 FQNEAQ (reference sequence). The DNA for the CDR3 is TGTGCCAGCAGCAAATTTGACAGGTCCTATGGCTACACCTTC. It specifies CASSKFDRSYGYTF.

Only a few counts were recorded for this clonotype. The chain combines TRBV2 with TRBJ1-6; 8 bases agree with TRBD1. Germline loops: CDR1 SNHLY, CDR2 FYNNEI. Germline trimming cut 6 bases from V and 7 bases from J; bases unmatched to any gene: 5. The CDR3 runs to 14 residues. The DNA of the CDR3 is TGTGCCAGCAGGGCGACAGGGGAGAATTCACCCCTCCACTTT. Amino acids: CASRATGENSPLHF.

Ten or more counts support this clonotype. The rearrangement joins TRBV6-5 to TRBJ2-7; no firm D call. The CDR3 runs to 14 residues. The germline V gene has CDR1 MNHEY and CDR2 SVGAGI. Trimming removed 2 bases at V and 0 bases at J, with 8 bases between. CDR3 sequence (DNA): TGTGCCAGCAGTTACGATGACGCCTCCTACGAGCAGTACTTC. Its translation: CASSYDDASYEQYF.

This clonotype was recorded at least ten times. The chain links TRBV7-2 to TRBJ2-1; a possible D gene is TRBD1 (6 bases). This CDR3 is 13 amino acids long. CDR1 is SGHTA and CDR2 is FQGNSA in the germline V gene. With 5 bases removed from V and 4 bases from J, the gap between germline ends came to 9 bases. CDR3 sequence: CASSGGPYNEQFF. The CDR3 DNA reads TGTGCCAGCAGCGGGGGCCCATACAATGAGCAGTTCTTC.

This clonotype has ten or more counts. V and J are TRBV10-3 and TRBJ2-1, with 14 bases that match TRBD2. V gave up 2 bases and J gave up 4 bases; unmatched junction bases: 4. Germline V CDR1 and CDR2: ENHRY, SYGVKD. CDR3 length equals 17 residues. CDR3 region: CAISETGLAGGYNEQFF. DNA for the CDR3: TGTGCCATCAGTGAGACCGGACTAGCGGGGGGATACAATGAGCAGTTCTTC.

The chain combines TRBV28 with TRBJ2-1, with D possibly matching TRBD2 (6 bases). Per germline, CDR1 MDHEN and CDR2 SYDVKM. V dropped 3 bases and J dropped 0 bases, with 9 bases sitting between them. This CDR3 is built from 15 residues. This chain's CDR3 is CASSFPGSSYNEQFF. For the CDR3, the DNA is TGTGCCAGCAGTTTTCCCGGGAGCTCCTACAATGAGCAGTTCTTC.

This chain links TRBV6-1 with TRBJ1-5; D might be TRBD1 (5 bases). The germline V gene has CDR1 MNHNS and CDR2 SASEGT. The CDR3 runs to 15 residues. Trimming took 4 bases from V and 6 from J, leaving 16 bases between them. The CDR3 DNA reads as TGTGCCAGCAGTGGTAGGACACCATGGGGTCAGCCCCAGCATTTT. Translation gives CASSGRTPWGQPQHF.

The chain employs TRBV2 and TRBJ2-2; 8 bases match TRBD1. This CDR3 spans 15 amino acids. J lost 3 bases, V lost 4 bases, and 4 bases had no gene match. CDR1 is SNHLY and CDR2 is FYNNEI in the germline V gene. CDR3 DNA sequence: TGTGCCAGCAGTGTCGCAGGGGGCTACACCGGGGAGCTGTTTTTT. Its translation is CASSVAGGYTGELFF. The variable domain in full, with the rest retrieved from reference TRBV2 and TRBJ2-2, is EPEVTQTPSHQVTQMGQEVILRCVPISNHLYFYWYRQILGQKVEFLVSFYNNEISEKSEIFDDQFSVERPDGSNFTLKIRSTKLEDSAMYFCASSVAGGYTGELFFGEGSRLTVL.

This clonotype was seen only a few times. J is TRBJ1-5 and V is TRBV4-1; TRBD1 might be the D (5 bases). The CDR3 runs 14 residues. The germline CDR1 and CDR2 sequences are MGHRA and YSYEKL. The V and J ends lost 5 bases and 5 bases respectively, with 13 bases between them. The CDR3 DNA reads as TGCGCCAGCAGCAGGATAGGGGAGGATCAGCCCCAGCATTTT. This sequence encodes CASSRIGEDQPQHF.

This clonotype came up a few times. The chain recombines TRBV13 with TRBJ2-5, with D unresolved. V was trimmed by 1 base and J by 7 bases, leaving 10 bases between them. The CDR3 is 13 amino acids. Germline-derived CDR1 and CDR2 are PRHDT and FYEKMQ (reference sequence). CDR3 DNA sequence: TGTGCCAGCAGCTTAGACGGCCCGGGGACCCAGTACTTC. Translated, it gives CASSLDGPGTQYF. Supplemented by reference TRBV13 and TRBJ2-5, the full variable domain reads AAGVIQSPRHLIKEKRETATLKCYPIPRHDTVYWYQQGPGQDPQFLISFYEKMQSDKGSIPDRFSAQQFSDYHSELNMSSLELGDSALYFCASSLDGPGTQYFGPGTRLLVL.

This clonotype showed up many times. CDR3 sequence reads: CASSTLGGHGELFF. CDR3 nucleotide sequence: TGTGCCAGCAGTACCCTCGGAGGCCACGGGGAGCTGTTTTTT. The rearrangement links TRBV12-3 or TRBV12-4 to TRBJ2-2, with D possibly TRBD2 on 5 matching bases. The CDR3 runs to 14 residues. The V and J ends lost 5 bases and 7 bases respectively, with 14 bases between them.

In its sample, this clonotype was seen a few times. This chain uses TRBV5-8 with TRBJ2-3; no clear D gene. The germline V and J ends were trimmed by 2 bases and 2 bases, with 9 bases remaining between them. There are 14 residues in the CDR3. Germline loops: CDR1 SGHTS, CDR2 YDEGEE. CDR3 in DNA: TGTGCCAGCAGCTTCGGCGGCTACACAGATACGCAGTATTTT. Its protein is CASSFGGYTDTQYF.

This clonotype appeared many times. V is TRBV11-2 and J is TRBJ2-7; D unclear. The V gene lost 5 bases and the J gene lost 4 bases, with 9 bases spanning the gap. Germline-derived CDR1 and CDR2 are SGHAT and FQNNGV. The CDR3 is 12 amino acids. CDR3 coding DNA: TGTGCCAGCAGCCCCTACGGTTACGAGCAGTACTTC. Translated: CASSPYGYEQYF.

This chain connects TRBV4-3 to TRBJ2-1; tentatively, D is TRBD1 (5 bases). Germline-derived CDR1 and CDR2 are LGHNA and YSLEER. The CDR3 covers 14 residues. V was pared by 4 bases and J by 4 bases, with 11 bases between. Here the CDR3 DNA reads TGCGCCAGCAGCCTTATCCCAGGGTACAATGAGCAGTTCTTC. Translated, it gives CASSLIPGYNEQFF.

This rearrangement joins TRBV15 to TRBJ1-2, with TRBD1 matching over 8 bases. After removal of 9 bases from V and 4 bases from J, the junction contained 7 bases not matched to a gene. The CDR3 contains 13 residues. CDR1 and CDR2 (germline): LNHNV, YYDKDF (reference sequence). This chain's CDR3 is CATAGGVGYGYTF. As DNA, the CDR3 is TGTGCCACTGCAGGGGGCGTGGGCTATGGCTACACCTTC.

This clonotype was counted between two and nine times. This CDR3 is CASSQDWTGEAYNEQFF. In DNA form, the CDR3 reads TGCGCCAGCAGCCAAGATTGGACAGGGGAGGCCTACAATGAGCAGTTCTTC. V usage is TRBV4-3 and J usage is TRBJ2-1; 9 nucleotides match TRBD1. The J segment lost 2 bases and the V segment lost 0 bases, leaving 5 bases of the junction unmatched. CDR3 length: 17 amino acids. CDR1 is LGHNA and CDR2 is YSLEER in the germline V gene.

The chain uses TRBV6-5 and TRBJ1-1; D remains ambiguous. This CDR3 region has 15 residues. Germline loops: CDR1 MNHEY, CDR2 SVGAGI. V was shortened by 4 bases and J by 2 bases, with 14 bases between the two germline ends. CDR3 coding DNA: TGTGCCAGCAGTTTTCTCGGCGAGGCCAACACTGAAGCTTTCTTT. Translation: CASSFLGEANTEAFF.

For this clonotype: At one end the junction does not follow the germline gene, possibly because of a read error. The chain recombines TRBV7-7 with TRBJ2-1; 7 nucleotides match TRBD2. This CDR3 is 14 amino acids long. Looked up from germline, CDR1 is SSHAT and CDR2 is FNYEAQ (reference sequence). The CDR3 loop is CASSPGEGYNEQFF. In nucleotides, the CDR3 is TGTGCTAGCAGCCCGGGGGAGGGCTACAATGAGCAGTTCTTC.

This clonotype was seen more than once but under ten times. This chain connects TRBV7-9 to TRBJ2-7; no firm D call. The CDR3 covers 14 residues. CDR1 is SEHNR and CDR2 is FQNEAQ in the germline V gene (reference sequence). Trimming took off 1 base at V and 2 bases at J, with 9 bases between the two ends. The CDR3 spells CASSLVTAPYEQYF. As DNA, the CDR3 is TGTGCCAGCAGCTTAGTTACAGCACCCTACGAGCAGTACTTC.

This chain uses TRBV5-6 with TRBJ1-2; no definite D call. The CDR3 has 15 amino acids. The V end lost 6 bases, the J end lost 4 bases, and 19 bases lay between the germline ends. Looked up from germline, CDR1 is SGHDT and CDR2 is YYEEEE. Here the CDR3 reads CASTHPSALVYGYTF. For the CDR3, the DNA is TGTGCCAGCACCCATCCCAGCGCACTAGTCTATGGCTACACCTTC.

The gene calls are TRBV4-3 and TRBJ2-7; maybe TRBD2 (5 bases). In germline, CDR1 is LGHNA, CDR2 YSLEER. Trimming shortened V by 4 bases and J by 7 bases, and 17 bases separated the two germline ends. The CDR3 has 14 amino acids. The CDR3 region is CASSPSGDGFEQYF. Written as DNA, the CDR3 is TGCGCCAGCAGCCCCAGCGGTGATGGATTTGAGCAGTACTTC.

This CDR3 reads CASSSGHSLQETQYF. In DNA, the CDR3 is TGTGCCAGCAGCTCCGGACATTCACTCCAAGAGACCCAGTACTTC. The chain employs TRBV7-9 and TRBJ2-5; tentatively, D is TRBD1 (5 bases). In germline, CDR1 is SEHNR, CDR2 FQNEAQ (reference sequence). This CDR3 region has 15 residues. V was shortened by 4 bases and J by 1 base, with 13 bases between the two germline ends.

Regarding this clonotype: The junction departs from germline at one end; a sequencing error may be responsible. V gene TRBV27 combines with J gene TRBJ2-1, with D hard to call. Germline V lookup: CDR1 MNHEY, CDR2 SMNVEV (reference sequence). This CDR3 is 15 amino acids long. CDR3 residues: CTSSLSASSYNEQFF. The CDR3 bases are TGCACCAGCAGTTTATCGGCCAGCTCCTACAATGAGCAGTTCTTC.

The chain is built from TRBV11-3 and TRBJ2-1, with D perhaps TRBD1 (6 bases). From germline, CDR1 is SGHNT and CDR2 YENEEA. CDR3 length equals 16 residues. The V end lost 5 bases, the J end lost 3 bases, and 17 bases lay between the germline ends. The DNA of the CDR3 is TGTGCCAGCAGCCCTAGTCTTGGGACAAGCTACAATGAGCAGTTCTTC. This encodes CASSPSLGTSYNEQFF.